The sequence of this TCR beta chain was determined in a study of T cell responses to AZD1222 COVID-19 vaccine. General study findings and limits: Breadth and depth of Spike-specific TCRs rose after two AZD1222 doses. Spike was spanned by vaccine-associated CD4 TCRs, which were dominant at 160-218 and 743-854. Nearly half of spike-specific TCRs reportedly target unmutated variant regions. Most donors were white British, females outnumbered males, and clonal diversity was possibly underestimated.

CDR3 length equals 16 residues. The V end was cut by 1 base, the J end by 1 base, with 14 bases between. CDR1 is SGHRS and CDR2 is YFSETQ in the germline V gene. With respect to this clone: Its antigen is unknown.

Produced via immunoSEQ multiplex PCR; TCRdb's table is partial and in-frame only. The top ten clones hold around 9.6% of a sample with about 92,000 clones, 70% to 90% of them seen once. The chain is built from TRBV5-1 and TRBJ1-2; the D gene is possibly TRBD1 (5 bases). The clonotype originates from an adult in good health. Sequencing used peripheral blood, obtained on day 0 of AZD1222 vaccination. CDR3 DNA: TGCGCCAGCAGCTTGTCGACAGCTACTTTTAACTATGGCTACACCTTC. Translated, it gives CASSLSTATFNYGYTF.